Below, 4 T cell receptor beta chains from the same sample are listed, as sequenced in a study of blood T cell repertoires in COVID-19 (dated by TCRdb to about 2020). Receptors were amplified or captured by the immunoSEQ multiplex PCR assay. TCRdb stores this immuneACCESS table with in-frame sequences only. Part of the clones is absent; in the studies checked, under half of the shortfall reflects unresolved V genes, and no reason is known for the rest. The sample includes 250,000 to 300,000 clones, with approximately 85% observed a single time. The leading ten clones occupy approximately 1% of the sample. The sample was PBMCs or T cells enriched from blood (not recorded which). The receptors come from a woman aged 25 to 39 who had recovered from COVID-19.

The V gene is TRBV5-1, the J gene TRBJ2-3; tentatively, D is TRBD2 (6 bases). The ends were cut back, 5 bases at V and 6 bases at J, with 19 bases in the middle. Germline CDR1 is SGHRS and CDR2 is YFSETQ. The CDR3 is made up of 15 amino acids. Here the CDR3 DNA reads TGCGCCAGCAGACCGGGACTCACCTGGGGGGATACGCAGTATTTT. It specifies CASRPGLTWGDTQYF.

This chain links TRBV20-1 with TRBJ1-6, with D possibly matching TRBD1 (6 bases). This CDR3 has 15 residues. With 3 bases removed from V and 7 bases from J, the gap between germline ends came to 16 bases. Looked up from germline, CDR1 is DFQATT and CDR2 is SNEGSKA (reference sequence). The CDR3 protein is CSASQTGTLNSPLHF. DNA for the CDR3: TGCAGTGCTAGTCAAACCGGGACACTGAATTCACCCCTCCACTTT.

V is TRBV25-1 and J is TRBJ1-2; tentatively, D is TRBD1 (6 bases). Trimming removed 7 bases at V and 5 bases at J, with 14 bases between. This CDR3 contains 13 residues. Germline V CDR1 and CDR2: MGHDK, SYGVNS. CDR3 nucleotides: TGTGCCAGCACACCGGGGAGGGGGTATGGCTACACCTTC. It specifies CASTPGRGYGYTF.

The chain combines TRBV30 with TRBJ2-1; D is perhaps TRBD1 (5 bases). Germline V lookup: CDR1 GTSNPN, CDR2 SVGIG (reference sequence). This CDR3 spans 14 amino acids. Trimming removed 3 bases from V and 6 bases from J, with 15 bases in between. CDR3 residues: CAWRPDGHTNEQFF. The CDR3 nucleotides are TGTGCCTGGAGGCCCGACGGACATACCAATGAGCAGTTCTTC.